This T cell receptor (beta chain) is drawn from a study of persistence of HIV-infected CD4 T cells. General study findings and limits: Compared with CD3/CD28-stimulated cells, CMV- and Gag-responding cells showed lower TCRbeta richness.

Cells were stimulated with overlapping HIV-1 Gag 15-mer peptides. Sorted nonresponding memory CD4+ T cells were CD40L-negative, CD69-negative, CD45RO-high. For around 19 hours, CD8-depleted PBMCs received anti-CD28/CD49d costimulation, a CD40-blocking antibody and enfuvirtide. On this clone itself: Its antigen is not known.

Sequencing used immunoSEQ version 4 in survey mode. Generated by immunoSEQ multiplex PCR, the TCRdb table keeps only in-frame clones and is missing some. Here the sample spans some 58,000 clones, approximately 75% being singletons. This sequence was found in an adult man with HIV who was CMV-seropositive. Source: CD4+ T cells sorted from PBMCs after approximately 18-hour stimulation, taken from a patient who received antiretroviral therapy.

CDR3 region: CARSLNRGNEKLFF. The CDR3 DNA reads TGTGCCAGAAGCTTAAACAGGGGGAATGAAAAACTGTTTTTT. The chain carries TRBV5-3 and TRBJ1-4, with 8 positions matching TRBD1. TRBV5-3 is marked as an open reading frame, function uncertain. The V and J ends lost 2 bases and 5 bases, in that order; junction bases with no gene match: 2. The CDR3 consists of 14 residues.